This is a list of T cell receptor beta chains from one sample in a study of shared clonotypes between healthy human individuals. Profiled with immunoSEQ multiplex PCR; TCRdb holds only in-frame clones, not every one. The sample gives about 2.1 million clones, 85% to 95% of which show up once; under 2% is in the top ten. The sample comprised naive CD8+ T cells from PBMCs. The source of these receptors is a man aged 18 to 29 in good health. Some clones in this sample may be carry-over from other donors' samples. The CDR3 runs from the conserved cysteine through the conserved F or W. Fields, in order: D gene, clone size, J gene, V gene, CDR3 protein, CDR3 DNA. A D gene is named only where the DNA matches it firmly. Clone size is given for some rows only: seen once, a few or many times, or a class if the clone is expanded.

D: .
size: .
J: TRBJ2-1
V: TRBV4-3
CDR3: CASSPRGAGTYNEQFF
DNA: TGCGCCAGCAGCCCCCGAGGAGCGGGTACCTACAATGAGCAGTTCTTC

D: .
size: .
J: TRBJ2-7
V: TRBV5-4
CDR3: CASSFVGKTYEQYF
DNA: TGTGCCAGCAGCTTTGTCGGCAAAACTTACGAGCAGTACTTC

D: .
size: .
J: TRBJ1-5
V: TRBV30
CDR3: CAWSVGGYNQPQHF
DNA: TGTGCCTGGAGTGTTGGAGGGTACAATCAGCCCCAGCATTTT

D: .
size: .
J: TRBJ2-3
V: TRBV7-2
CDR3: CASLASADTQYF
DNA: TGTGCCAGCCTAGCCTCCGCAGATACGCAGTATTTT

D: .
size: .
J: TRBJ1-5
V: TRBV19
CDR3: CASSIEIPNQPQHF
DNA: TGTGCCAGTAGTATTGAGATTCCCAATCAGCCCCAGCATTTT

D: .
size: .
J: TRBJ2-1
V: TRBV10-3
CDR3: CAISESQVTIRDNEQFF
DNA: TGTGCCATCAGTGAGTCACAGGTCACCATCAGGGACAATGAGCAGTTCTTC

D: TRBD1
size: .
J: TRBJ1-2
V: TRBV4-3
CDR3: CASSQGTGGVDYGYTF
DNA: TGCGCCAGCAGCCAAGGGACAGGGGGCGTAGACTATGGCTACACCTTC

D: .
size: .
J: TRBJ1-2
V: TRBV11-2
CDR3: CASSPGEYGYTF
DNA: TGTGCCAGCAGCCCCGGGGAGTATGGCTACACCTTC

D: .
size: .
J: TRBJ2-3
V: TRBV18
CDR3: CASSPERFTSSTDTQYF
DNA: TGTGCCAGCTCACCCGAGAGGTTTACTTCTAGCACAGATACGCAGTATTTT

D: .
size: .
J: TRBJ2-7
V: TRBV5-1
CDR3: CASSEGFGGFSYEQYF
DNA: TGCGCCAGCAGCGAGGGCTTTGGCGGCTTTTCCTACGAGCAGTACTTC

D: TRBD1
size: .
J: TRBJ2-1
V: TRBV9
CDR3: CASSAVTGSYNEQFF
DNA: TGTGCCAGCAGCGCCGTGACAGGGTCCTACAATGAGCAGTTCTTC

D: .
size: .
J: TRBJ2-1
V: TRBV6-5
CDR3: CASRFNWGQLNEQFF
DNA: TGTGCCAGCAGGTTTAATTGGGGGCAACTTAATGAGCAGTTCTTC

D: .
size: .
J: TRBJ2-7
V: TRBV15
CDR3: CATSARGDRVNEQYF
DNA: TGTGCCACCAGCGCGCGGGGGGACAGGGTCAACGAGCAGTACTTC

D: TRBD2
size: .
J: TRBJ2-3
V: TRBV5-1
CDR3: CASSLLAARTDTQYF
DNA: TGCGCCAGCAGCCTCCTAGCGGCGAGGACAGATACGCAGTATTTT

D: TRBD1
size: .
J: TRBJ2-7
V: TRBV5-4
CDR3: CASSGGQGRYFYEQYF
DNA: TGTGCCAGCAGCGGGGGACAGGGGCGTTACTTCTACGAGCAGTACTTC

D: .
size: once
J: TRBJ1-4
V: TRBV4-3
CDR3: CASSQVWGTTNEKLFF
DNA: TGCGCCAGCAGCCAAGTATGGGGGACAACTAATGAAAAACTGTTTTTT

D: .
size: .
J: TRBJ1-2
V: TRBV27
CDR3: CASTQGHPKADYTF
DNA: TGTGCCAGCACCCAGGGACACCCTAAGGCTGACTACACCTTC

D: TRBD1
size: .
J: TRBJ2-5
V: TRBV28
CDR3: CASSFPRTGGTETQYF
DNA: TGTGCCAGCAGTTTCCCCAGGACAGGGGGCACGGAGACCCAGTACTTC

D: TRBD1
size: once
J: TRBJ2-7
V: TRBV7-2
CDR3: CASSHQGQVISYEQYF
DNA: TGTGCCAGCAGCCACCAGGGACAGGTAATCTCCTACGAGCAGTACTTC

D: .
size: .
J: TRBJ2-6
V: TRBV11-2
CDR3: CASSLHPGSGANVLTF
DNA: TGTGCCAGCAGCTTACACCCAGGGTCCGGGGCCAACGTCCTGACTTTC

D: TRBD2
size: .
J: TRBJ2-7
V: TRBV27
CDR3: CASSFAGGPGEQYF
DNA: TGTGCCAGCAGTTTTGCGGGAGGGCCAGGAGAGCAGTACTTC

D: .
size: .
J: TRBJ2-4
V: TRBV9
CDR3: CASSVGEETNIQYF
DNA: TGTGCCAGCAGCGTAGGTGAGGAGACAAACATTCAGTACTTC

D: .
size: .
J: TRBJ1-1
V: TRBV6-5
CDR3: CASRDSSRTEAFF
DNA: TGTGCCAGCAGGGACAGTTCTCGCACTGAAGCTTTCTTT

D: TRBD2
size: .
J: TRBJ2-7
V: TRBV6-1
CDR3: CASSDRLAGLLSYEQYF
DNA: TGTGCCAGCAGTGACCGACTAGCGGGACTTCTCTCCTACGAGCAGTACTTC

D: TRBD1
size: .
J: TRBJ2-3
V: TRBV28
CDR3: CASSFYFGQGGDTQYF
DNA: TGTGCCAGCAGTTTCTATTTCGGACAGGGCGGAGATACGCAGTATTTT

D: .
size: .
J: TRBJ2-6
V: TRBV6-4
CDR3: CASSDVISGANVLTF
DNA: TGTGCCAGCAGTGACGTGATCTCTGGGGCCAACGTCCTGACTTTC

D: .
size: .
J: TRBJ2-5
V: TRBV5-1
CDR3: CASSPGGGLIQETQYF
DNA: TGCGCCAGCAGCCCGGGTGGAGGCCTAATCCAAGAGACCCAGTACTTC

D: TRBD2
size: .
J: TRBJ2-3
V: TRBV5-6
CDR3: CASSTPGIAGPDTQYF
DNA: TGTGCCAGCAGCACCCCAGGAATAGCGGGGCCAGATACGCAGTATTTT

D: .
size: .
J: TRBJ2-7
V: TRBV27
CDR3: CASSFRLGYEQYF
DNA: TGTGCCAGCAGTTTCCGGCTCGGCTACGAGCAGTACTTC

D: TRBD2
size: .
J: TRBJ2-1
V: TRBV27
CDR3: CASSLSSGPSYNEQFF
DNA: TGTGCCAGCAGTTTATCTAGCGGGCCTTCCTACAATGAGCAGTTCTTC

D: TRBD1
size: .
J: TRBJ1-2
V: TRBV12-5
CDR3: CASGLLGQGGNYGYTF
DNA: TGTGCTAGTGGTTTGTTGGGACAGGGAGGGAACTATGGCTACACCTTC

D: TRBD2
size: .
J: TRBJ2-1
V: TRBV10-3
CDR3: CAISDTSGGSSYNEQFF
DNA: TGTGCCATCAGTGACACTAGCGGGGGAAGCTCCTACAATGAGCAGTTCTTC

D: TRBD1
size: .
J: TRBJ2-7
V: TRBV5-1
CDR3: CASSLGTEQGSPSYEQYF
DNA: TGCGCCAGCAGCTTGGGGACCGAACAGGGGTCTCCCTCCTACGAGCAGTACTTC

D: TRBD2
size: .
J: TRBJ2-1
V: TRBV19
CDR3: CATKNLPGLAYNEQFF
DNA: TGTGCCACCAAGAATCTTCCGGGACTAGCCTACAATGAGCAGTTCTTC

D: .
size: .
J: TRBJ2-7
V: TRBV27
CDR3: CASQLARTGYEQYF
DNA: TGTGCCAGCCAGTTGGCCAGGACGGGCTACGAGCAGTACTTC

D: TRBD1
size: .
J: TRBJ1-6
V: TRBV10-3
CDR3: CAIGGTDNSPLHF
DNA: TGTGCCATCGGGGGGACAGATAATTCACCCCTCCACTTT

D: TRBD1
size: .
J: TRBJ1-1
V: TRBV27
CDR3: CATRDREINTEAFF
DNA: TGTGCCACCCGGGACAGGGAAATAAACACTGAAGCTTTCTTT

D: TRBD1
size: .
J: TRBJ2-2
V: TRBV14
CDR3: CASSQRDRGIVGELFF
DNA: TGTGCCAGCAGCCAGAGGGACAGGGGGATAGTCGGGGAGCTGTTTTTT

D: .
size: .
J: TRBJ2-7
V: TRBV7-9
CDR3: CASSLAGGDSEQYF
DNA: TGTGCCAGCAGCTTAGCAGGGGGGGATTCCGAGCAGTACTTC

D: TRBD1
size: .
J: TRBJ2-7
V: TRBV13
CDR3: CASSLVGTGLFEQYF
DNA: TGTGCCAGCAGCTTAGTGGGGACAGGGCTGTTCGAGCAGTACTTC